This is a list of T cell receptor beta chains from one sample in a study of yellow fever vaccine responses in identical twins. TCRdb reanalysed the RT-PCR reads using MiXCR and keeps one entry per CDR3 protein. The sample includes some 35,000 distinct CDR3 sequences, 45% to 65% of them seen just once. The starting material was T cells from blood (PBMCs), unsorted or a sorted subset (not recorded which), obtained before or after yellow fever vaccination (not recorded which). These receptors originate from a woman aged 18-29 years who received the yellow fever vaccine. Both conserved end residues are part of each CDR3. Each record gives: clone size, J gene, V gene, D gene, CDR3 protein, CDR3 DNA. The D gene is left open where the match is weak. Clone size is given for some rows only: seen once, a few or many times, or a class if the clone is expanded.

>NA|TRBJ2-3|TRBV11-3|TRBD2
CASSLGVAGTDTQYF
TGTGCCAGCAGCTTGGGGGTAGCGGGAACTGATACGCAGTATTTT
>few|TRBJ1-4|TRBV3-1|NA
CASSQELRITNEKLFF
TGTGCCAGCAGCCAAGAATTAAGGATAACTAATGAAAAACTGTTTTTT
>NA|TRBJ2-6|TRBV19|NA
CASSDRGSGANVLTF
TGTGCCAGTAGTGATCGGGGCTCTGGGGCCAACGTCCTGACTTTC
>NA|TRBJ2-1|TRBV20-1|NA
CSARQRSSYNEQFF
TGCAGTGCTAGGCAGCGGAGCTCCTACAATGAGCAGTTCTTC
>few|TRBJ2-1|TRBV6-1|TRBD1
CASSQTWTGLLVDEQFF
TGTGCCAGCAGTCAAACCTGGACAGGTCTTTTAGTTGATGAGCAGTTCTTC
>NA|TRBJ1-6|TRBV20-1|NA
CSARAPGFNSPLRF
TGCAGTGCTAGAGCCCCAGGGTTTAATTCACCCCTCCGCTTT
>few|TRBJ2-3|TRBV5-1|NA
CASERPADTQYF
TGCGCCAGCGAACGTCCGGCAGATACGCAGTATTTT
>NA|TRBJ1-5|TRBV12-3/TRBV12-4|TRBD1
CASSSGQGAVNQPQHF
TGTGCCAGCAGTTCCGGACAGGGGGCTGTCAATCAGCCCCAGCATTTT
>NA|TRBJ2-2|TRBV7-6|NA
CASSLAMGELFF
TGTGCCAGCAGCTTAGCGATGGGCGAGCTGTTTTTT
>few|TRBJ2-7|TRBV25-1|TRBD1
CASSLRTGLSEQYF
TGTGCCAGCAGTCTTAGGACAGGGCTTTCCGAGCAGTACTTC
>NA|TRBJ2-1|TRBV10-3|NA
CAISDSPGYNEQFF
TGTGCCATCAGTGACAGTCCGGGGTACAATGAGCAGTTCTTC
>NA|TRBJ2-2|TRBV29-1|NA
CSVADVNTGELFF
TGCAGCGTCGCGGACGTGAACACCGGGGAGCTGTTTTTT
>once|TRBJ2-3|TRBV4-1|NA
CASSQDPRPSTDTQYF
TGCGCCAGCAGCCAAGATCCCCGGCCTAGCACAGATACGCAGTATTTT
>NA|TRBJ2-3|TRBV2|NA
CASSDGGTDTQYF
TGTGCCAGCAGTGATGGGGGAACAGATACGCAGTATTTT
>NA|TRBJ1-1|TRBV12-3/TRBV12-4|NA
CASSLARTQGTEAFF
TGTGCCAGCAGTTTAGCAAGGACCCAGGGTACTGAAGCTTTCTTT
>NA|TRBJ2-1|TRBV29-1|NA
CSVLIGAEQFF
TGCAGCGTTTTAATCGGGGCTGAGCAGTTCTTC
>once|TRBJ1-5|TRBV4-2|NA
CASSHIITGYPSNQPQHF
TGTGCCAGCAGCCATATAATCACTGGCTATCCTAGCAATCAGCCCCAGCATTTT
>NA|TRBJ2-2|TRBV7-2|NA
CASSFARLTTNTGELFF
TGTGCCAGCAGCTTTGCCAGACTGACCACGAACACCGGGGAGCTGTTTTTT
>NA|TRBJ1-3|TRBV4-1|TRBD1
CASSQQGVYGNTIYF
TGCGCCAGCAGCCAGCAGGGGGTCTATGGAAACACCATATATTTT
>NA|TRBJ2-1|TRBV13|NA
CASSRLQGIEQFF
TGTGCCAGCAGCCGACTCCAGGGGATTGAGCAGTTCTTC
>NA|TRBJ1-2|TRBV29-1|TRBD1
CSVSGDRFDGYTF
TGCAGCGTTTCTGGGGACAGGTTCGATGGCTACACCTTC
>NA|TRBJ2-5|TRBV7-7|NA
CASSLGVVTAQETQYF
TGTGCCAGCAGCTTAGGCGTGGTAACGGCCCAAGAGACCCAGTACTTC
>NA|TRBJ2-5|TRBV18|NA
CASSPGGETQYF
TGTGCCAGCTCACCAGGGGGAGAGACCCAGTACTTC
>NA|TRBJ2-1|TRBV15|NA
CATSTGLPAGNEQFF
TGTGCCACCAGCACCGGACTACCGGCGGGGAATGAGCAGTTCTTC
>NA|TRBJ2-3|TRBV5-1|NA
CASSLGYSGSTDTQYF
TGCGCCAGCAGCTTGGGGTACAGCGGAAGCACAGATACGCAGTATTTT
>NA|TRBJ2-1|TRBV15|TRBD2
CATSSVTSGGPYNEQFF
TGTGCCACCAGCAGCGTTACTAGCGGGGGGCCGTACAATGAGCAGTTCTTC
>once|TRBJ2-5|TRBV7-3|TRBD2
CASSLNAGGLGTQYF
TGTGCCAGCAGCTTAAATGCGGGAGGACTGGGGACCCAGTACTTC
>few|TRBJ2-7|TRBV6-2/TRBV6-3|NA
CASSYSGQSSSYEQYF
TGTGCCAGCAGTTACTCAGGTCAAAGCAGCTCCTACGAGCAGTACTTC
>NA|TRBJ2-7|TRBV29-1|NA
CSGQLDRDEQYF
TGCAGCGGCCAACTAGATCGGGACGAGCAGTACTTC
>NA|TRBJ1-4|TRBV2|TRBD1
CASSDRTGTEARLFF
TGTGCCAGCAGTGATAGGACAGGGACAGAGGCAAGACTGTTTTTT
>NA|TRBJ2-1|TRBV18|NA
CASSPPPTSPRNEQFF
TGTGCCAGCTCACCACCTCCCACTAGTCCCAGGAATGAGCAGTTCTTC
>NA|TRBJ2-3|TRBV5-1|NA
CASSPRLILGGTDTQYF
TGCGCCAGCAGCCCCAGACTAATCCTCGGCGGTACAGATACGCAGTATTTT
>NA|TRBJ1-1|TRBV11-2|NA
CASSPLGQLNTEAFF
TGTGCCAGCAGCCCACTCGGACAGCTGAACACTGAAGCTTTCTTT
>once|TRBJ2-1|TRBV12-3/TRBV12-4|TRBD2
CASSPGLAGILGQFF
TGTGCCAGCAGTCCCGGACTAGCGGGGATACTGGGGCAGTTCTTC
>NA|TRBJ2-3|TRBV6-4|TRBD2
CASSDSELAGGPDTQYF
TGTGCCAGCAGTGACTCGGAGTTAGCGGGGGGGCCAGATACGCAGTATTTT
>NA|TRBJ2-5|TRBV2|NA
CASSGFTGIQETQYF
TGTGCCAGCAGTGGGTTTACGGGGATTCAAGAGACCCAGTACTTC
>NA|TRBJ2-1|TRBV9|NA
CASSVVAVAEQFF
TGTGCCAGCAGCGTAGTCGCGGTGGCAGAGCAGTTCTTC
>NA|TRBJ1-2|TRBV28|TRBD1
CASMKLGRDRGSYGYTF
TGTGCCAGCATGAAGCTTGGTAGGGACAGGGGTTCCTATGGCTACACCTTC
>NA|TRBJ2-5|TRBV20-1|NA
CSARVREETQYF
TGCAGTGCTAGAGTTAGGGAAGAGACCCAGTACTTC
>few|TRBJ1-1|TRBV2|NA
CASNRDTEAFF
TGTGCCAGTAACCGGGACACTGAAGCTTTCTTT
>NA|TRBJ2-1|TRBV20-1|NA
CSARDLDNEQFF
TGCAGTGCTAGAGATTTGGACAATGAGCAGTTCTTC
>NA|TRBJ2-3|TRBV7-9|TRBD2
CASSSAGGTDTQYF
TGTGCCAGCAGCTCGGCGGGGGGCACAGATACGCAGTATTTT
>NA|TRBJ1-1|TRBV7-7|NA
CASSPRAKMGANTEAFF
TGTGCCAGCAGCCCCCGAGCCAAAATGGGGGCTAACACTGAAGCTTTCTTT
>NA|TRBJ2-5|TRBV7-2|NA
CASRTPYQETQYF
TGTGCCAGCAGGACTCCCTACCAAGAGACCCAGTACTTC
>NA|TRBJ2-1|TRBV7-9|TRBD1
CASSLWDRGNEQFF
TGTGCCAGCAGCCTTTGGGACAGGGGCAATGAGCAGTTCTTC
>NA|TRBJ2-7|TRBV28|NA
CASSLILPSYEQYF
TGTGCCAGCAGTTTAATCCTTCCCTCCTACGAGCAGTACTTC
>few|TRBJ2-3|TRBV5-5|TRBD1
CASSPTGGLTDTQYF
TGTGCCAGCAGCCCGACAGGGGGCCTAACAGATACGCAGTATTTT
>NA|TRBJ2-7|TRBV7-3|NA
CASSKGVGYEQYF
TGTGCCAGCAGCAAAGGAGTGGGTTACGAGCAGTACTTC
>NA|TRBJ1-1|TRBV5-1|NA
CASSLGQNMNTEAFF
TGCGCCAGCAGCTTGGGCCAGAACATGAACACTGAAGCTTTCTTT
>few|TRBJ1-1|TRBV4-2|NA
CASSQPSTTGWSTEAFF
TGTGCCAGCAGCCAACCGTCAACGACAGGTTGGTCCACTGAAGCTTTCTTT
>NA|TRBJ2-1|TRBV20-1|TRBD2
CSARATSGGLDEQFF
TGCAGTGCTAGGGCAACTAGCGGGGGACTGGATGAGCAGTTCTTC
>NA|TRBJ2-2|TRBV6-1|TRBD1
CASSPGGTGELFF
TGTGCCAGCAGTCCAGGGGGCACCGGGGAGCTGTTTTTT
>NA|TRBJ2-3|TRBV12-3/TRBV12-4|NA
CASSRISLTDTQYF
TGTGCCAGCAGCCGGATAAGCCTCACAGATACGCAGTATTTT
>NA|TRBJ2-5|TRBV15|NA
CATSRERARETQYF
TGTGCCACCAGCAGAGAAAGGGCTCGGGAGACCCAGTACTTC
>NA|TRBJ2-1|TRBV7-6|NA
CASSLAPTSYNEQFF
TGTGCCAGCAGCTTAGCCCCAACTAGCTACAATGAGCAGTTCTTC